Below are 5 T cell receptor beta chains sequenced from a single sample in a study of T cell responses to AZD1222 COVID-19 vaccine. Method: immunoSEQ multiplex PCR; TCRdb's copy keeps in-frame clones and lacks some. Of around 200,000 clones in the sample, almost 90% were seen once. Sequencing was performed on peripheral blood, taken on day 0 of AZD1222 vaccination. The receptors derive from an adult in good health.

This chain uses TRBV14 with TRBJ2-7; D is perhaps TRBD1 or TRBD2 (5 bases each). Germline-derived CDR1 and CDR2 are SGHDN and FVKESK. There are 13 residues in the CDR3. V shed 4 bases and J shed 3 bases, with 10 bases lying between them. CDR3 region: CASSLGPNYEQYF. The CDR3 nucleotides are TGTGCCAGCAGCCTGGGACCGAACTACGAGCAGTACTTC.

The rearrangement uses TRBV27 and TRBJ1-1; tentative D call: TRBD1 (5 bases). The CDR3 sequence is 15 residues long. From germline, CDR1 is MNHEY and CDR2 SMNVEV (reference sequence). Trimming stripped 3 bases from V and 4 bases from J, with 15 bases between. This CDR3 reads CASSLGQSGGTEAFF. CDR3 sequence (DNA): TGTGCCAGCAGTTTGGGGCAGTCGGGGGGCACTGAAGCTTTCTTT.

The V gene is TRBV9, the J gene TRBJ2-2, with 11 bases fitting TRBD1. Trimming cost V 3 bases and J 6 bases; bases outside gene matches: 1. CDR3 length: 14 residues. Germline CDR1 reads SGDLS; CDR2 reads YYNGEE. The CDR3 bases are TGTGCCAGCAGCGAGGGACAGGGGGCCGGGGAGCTGTTTTTT. Encoded protein: CASSEGQGAGELFF.

V usage is TRBV29-1 and J usage is TRBJ1-5, with a weak D call TRBD1 (5 bases). This CDR3 is built from 14 residues. Trimming removed 4 bases from V and 0 bases from J, with 10 bases in between. Germline values: CDR1 SQVTM, CDR2 ANQGSEA. In nucleotides, the CDR3 is TGCAGCGTTGTACAGGAGAATAGCAATCAGCCCCAGCATTTT. It specifies CSVVQENSNQPQHF.

The chain is built from TRBV10-3 and TRBJ2-3; D may be TRBD2 (5 bases). The CDR3 has 11 amino acids. The germline V gene encodes CDR1 ENHRY and CDR2 SYGVKD. The ends were cut back, 4 bases at V and 8 bases at J, with 7 bases in the middle. The CDR3 loop is CAISAGGTQYF. DNA of the CDR3: TGTGCCATCAGTGCAGGAGGTACGCAGTATTTT.